The next 9 T cell receptor beta chains were all read from a single sample in a study of blood T cells in healthy people across ages. A second PCR, run for roughly 7 to 11 cycles, used a sample-barcoded 5' primer plus a J-beta primer mix. TCRdb itself ran the 5' RACE reads through MiXCR, one entry per CDR3 protein. Found here are 1.2 million to 1.5 million distinct CDR3 sequences, almost 60% of them singletons; the top ten hold more than 6%. Input material: blood. The origin of the receptors is a man in his late teens or twenties in good health.

Worth noting for this clonotype: The junction shows a germline mismatch at one end, possibly a read error. The CDR3: CAISFKGDEQYF. The CDR3 bases are TGTGCCATCAGTTTTAAGGGGGACGAGCAGTACTTC. V usage is TRBV6-5 and J usage is TRBJ2-5, with a weak D call TRBD1 (6 bases). The end of the DNA fits TRBJ2-7 better, so the J call may be wrong. Germline V gene sequence: CDR1 MNHEY, CDR2 SVGAGI. CDR3 length: 12 residues.

This chain uses TRBV25-1 with TRBJ1-5, with D perhaps matching TRBD1 (6 bases). The CDR3 runs 14 residues. V lost 6 bases and J lost 7, with 16 bases in between. Germline V gene sequence: CDR1 MGHDK, CDR2 SYGVNS. CDR3 bases: TGTGCCAGCAGCAAAGGGGGGGCGGGGCAGCCCCAGCATTTT. Its protein is CASSKGGAGQPQHF.

In this sample, this clonotype turned up once. The chain joins TRBV12-3 or TRBV12-4 to TRBJ2-1; perhaps TRBD1 as D (6 bases). The last part of the DNA fits TRBJ2-7 better; the J call may be wrong. This CDR3 has 17 residues. The CDR3 protein is CASSLSVLDRNYNEQYF. As DNA, the CDR3 is TGTGCCAGCAGTTTATCGGTGTTGGACAGAAACTACAATGAGCAGTACTTC.

There are a few counts of this clonotype. The rearrangement links TRBV16 to TRBJ2-5; D remains unclear. The CDR3 is made up of 14 amino acids. The germline CDR1 and CDR2 sequences are KGHSY and FQNENV. V dropped 4 bases and J dropped 5 bases, with 14 bases sitting between them. CDR3 region: CASSPIVGRETQYF. The CDR3 region has the DNA TGTGCCAGCAGCCCAATCGTGGGCAGGGAGACCCAGTACTTC.

This clonotype has just a few counts. The CDR3 is CSVEMEFHSGTEAFF. In DNA, the CDR3 is TGCAGCGTTGAGATGGAGTTCCACTCCGGCACTGAAGCTTTCTTT. The rearrangement joins TRBV29-1 to TRBJ1-1, with no clear D. This CDR3 contains 15 residues. The ends were cut back, 3 bases at V and 4 bases at J, with 18 bases in the middle. The germline V gene encodes CDR1 SQVTM and CDR2 ANQGSEA.

The rearrangement joins TRBV20-1 to TRBJ2-7, with D perhaps TRBD1 (7 bases). V dropped 0 bases and J dropped 1 base, with 13 bases sitting between them. CDR1 DFQATT and CDR2 SNEGSKA come from the germline V gene (reference sequence). This CDR3 region has 15 residues. The CDR3: CSARDRGTESYEQYF. CDR3 coding DNA: TGCAGTGCTAGAGACCGCGGGACAGAATCCTACGAGCAGTACTTC.

This chain links TRBV20-1 with TRBJ2-2, with TRBD2 as a possible D gene (5 bases). This CDR3 region has 13 residues. CDR1 is DFQATT and CDR2 is SNEGSKA in the germline V gene (reference sequence). V gave up 6 bases and J gave up 4 bases, with 12 bases separating them. The DNA of the CDR3 is TGCAGTGCCCTGGACTCATCCACCGGGGAGCTGTTTTTT. The encoded protein is CSALDSSTGELFF.

This chain links TRBV6-6 with TRBJ1-2, with a weak D call TRBD1 (6 bases). The germline V gene encodes CDR1 MNHNY and CDR2 SVGAGI (reference sequence). The germline V and J ends were trimmed by 6 bases and 3 bases, with 17 bases remaining between them. There are 15 residues in the CDR3. As DNA, the CDR3 is TGTGCCAGCAGGCTTTCCGGACAGACCTACTATGGCTACACCTTC. It codes for CASRLSGQTYYGYTF.

This clonotype was counted only a few times. The chain carries TRBV20-1 and TRBJ2-1; D is perhaps TRBD1 or TRBD2 (5 bases each). The CDR3 contains 16 residues. The V end was cut by 0 bases, the J end by 2 bases, with 14 bases between. Germline CDR1 reads DFQATT; CDR2 reads SNEGSKA (reference sequence). The CDR3 protein is CSARDFGAHTYNEQFF. DNA of the CDR3: TGCAGTGCTAGAGATTTCGGGGCCCATACCTACAATGAGCAGTTCTTC.